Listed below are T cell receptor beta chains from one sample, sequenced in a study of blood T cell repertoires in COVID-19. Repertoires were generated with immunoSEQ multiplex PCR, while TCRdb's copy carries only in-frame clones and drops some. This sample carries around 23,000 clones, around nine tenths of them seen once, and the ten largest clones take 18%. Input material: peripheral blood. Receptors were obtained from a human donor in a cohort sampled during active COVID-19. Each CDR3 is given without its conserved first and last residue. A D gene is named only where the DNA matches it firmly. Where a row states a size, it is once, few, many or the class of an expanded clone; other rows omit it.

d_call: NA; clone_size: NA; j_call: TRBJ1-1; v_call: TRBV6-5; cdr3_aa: ASSYGGHNTEAF
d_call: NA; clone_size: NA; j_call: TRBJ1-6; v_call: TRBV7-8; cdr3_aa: ASSLGRLNSAVSYNSPLH
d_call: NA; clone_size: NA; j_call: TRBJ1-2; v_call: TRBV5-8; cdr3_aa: ASSLLRGNGYT
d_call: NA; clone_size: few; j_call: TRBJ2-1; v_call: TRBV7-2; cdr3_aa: ASSQQGLGQF
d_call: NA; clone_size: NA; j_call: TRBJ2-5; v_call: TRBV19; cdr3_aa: ASSRAPRGETQY
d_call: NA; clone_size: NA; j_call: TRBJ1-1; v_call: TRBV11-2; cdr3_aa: ASSPDRRMNTEAF
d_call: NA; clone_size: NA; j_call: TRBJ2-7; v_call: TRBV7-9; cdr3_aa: ASSPDRLPPVEQY
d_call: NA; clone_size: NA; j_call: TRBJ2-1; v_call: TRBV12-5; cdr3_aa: ASGLVPGRVF
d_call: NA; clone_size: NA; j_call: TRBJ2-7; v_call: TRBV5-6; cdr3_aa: ASSLGSGFRDEQY
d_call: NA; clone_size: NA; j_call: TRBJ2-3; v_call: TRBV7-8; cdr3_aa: ASSFGTVANRGDTQY
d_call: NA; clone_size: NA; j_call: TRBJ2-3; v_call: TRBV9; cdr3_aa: ASSVVGVSTDTQY
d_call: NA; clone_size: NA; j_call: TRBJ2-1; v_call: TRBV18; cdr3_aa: ASSPAVSNEQF
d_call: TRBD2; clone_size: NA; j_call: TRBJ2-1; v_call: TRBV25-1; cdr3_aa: ASSDGRTSSPGEQF
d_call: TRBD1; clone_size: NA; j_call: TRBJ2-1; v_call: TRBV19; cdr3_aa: ASSIQGQGAEEQF
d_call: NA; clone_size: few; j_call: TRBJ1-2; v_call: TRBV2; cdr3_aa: ASSERDPGGPGYT
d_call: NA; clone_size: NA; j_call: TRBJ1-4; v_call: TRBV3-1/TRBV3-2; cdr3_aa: ASSHSLIDRNEKLF
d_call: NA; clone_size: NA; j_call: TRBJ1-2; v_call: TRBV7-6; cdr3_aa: ASSPQGHYGYT
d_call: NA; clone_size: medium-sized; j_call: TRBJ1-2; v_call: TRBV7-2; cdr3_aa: ASSLGLSSRQGYGYT
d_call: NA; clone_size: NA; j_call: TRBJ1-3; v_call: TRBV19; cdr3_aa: ATQGLRGNTIY
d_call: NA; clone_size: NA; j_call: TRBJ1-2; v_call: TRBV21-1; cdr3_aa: ASSNEGLYGYT
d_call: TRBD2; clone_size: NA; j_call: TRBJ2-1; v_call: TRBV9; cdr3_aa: ASSVPSGGLSEQF
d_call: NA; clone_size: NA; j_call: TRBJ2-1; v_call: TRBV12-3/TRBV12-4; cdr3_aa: ASSYENQYEQF
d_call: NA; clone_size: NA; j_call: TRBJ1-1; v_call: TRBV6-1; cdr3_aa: ASSESWNTEAF
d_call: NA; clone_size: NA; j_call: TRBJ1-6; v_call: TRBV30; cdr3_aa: AWSVGSRDSPLH
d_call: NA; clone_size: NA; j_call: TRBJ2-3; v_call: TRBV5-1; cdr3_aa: ASSLRTTTDTQY
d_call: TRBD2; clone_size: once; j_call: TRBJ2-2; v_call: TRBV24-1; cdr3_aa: ATSASGGGTGELF
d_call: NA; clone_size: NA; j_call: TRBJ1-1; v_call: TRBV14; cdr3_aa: ASSATGNTEAF
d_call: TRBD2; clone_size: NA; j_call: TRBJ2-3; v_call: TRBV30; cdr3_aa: AWSFGAGGSDTQY
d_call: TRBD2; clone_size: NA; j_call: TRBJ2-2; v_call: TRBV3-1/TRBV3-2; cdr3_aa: ASSQRPGLASGELF
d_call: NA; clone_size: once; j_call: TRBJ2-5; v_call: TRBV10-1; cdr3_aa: ARLRGVPQETQY